The clone carrying this TCR beta chain is large by share. Every patient relapsed after autologous stem cell transplantation, and brentuximab vedotin exposure varied. This specimen belongs to a study of PD-1 blockade in classical Hodgkin lymphoma. Sequenced by immunoSEQ multiplex PCR; TCRdb stores in-frame clones only, minus some. The sample has just under 30,000 clones; 70% to 85% are singletons. The CDR3 sequence is 14 residues long. CDR1 is LNHDA, CDR2 SQIVND, per germline (reference sequence). The junction had 5 bases not matched to a gene; V was cut back by 4 bases and J by 4 bases. The material sequenced was peripheral blood mononuclear cells (PBMCs), taken before the second cycle of nivolumab. This sequence joins TRBV19 and TRBJ1-2, with 8 bases aligning to TRBD1. The origin of this receptor is a human donor with classical Hodgkin lymphoma. DNA of the CDR3: TGTGCCAGTAGTACAGGGGGCGCGGGCTATGGCTACACCTTC. Amino acids: CASSTGGAGYGYTF.